The entry below gives a single T cell receptor beta chain sequence along with its context. Its cognate antigen is unknown. Trimming removed 3 bases at V and 0 bases at J, with 12 bases between. The germline V gene has CDR1 ENHRY and CDR2 SYGVKD. The CDR3 consists of 16 residues. A sample-barcoded 5' primer and a J-beta primer mix were used in a second PCR of about 7 to 12 cycles. MiXCR was run by TCRdb on the 5' RACE reads, yielding one entry per CDR3 protein. This sample has over 950,000 distinct CDR3 sequences, with 35% to 40% found just once. The record originates from a study of blood T cells in healthy people across ages. Study results and limitations: Higher naive T cell percentage went strongly together with higher TCR beta diversity.

Healthy individuals of Caucasian origin from Russia, aged roughly 6 to 100, served as donors. Every donor gave 9 to 10 milliliters of peripheral blood. The sample was blood. This sequence joins TRBV10-3 and TRBJ2-4, with D perhaps matching TRBD1 (5 bases). The TCR comes from a man aged 18 to 35 in good health. The CDR3 loop reads CAISEGVSLAKNIQYF. CDR3 in DNA: TGTGCCATCAGTGAAGGGGTGAGTCTAGCCAAAAACATTCAGTACTTC.